Listed below are T cell receptor beta chains from one sample, sequenced in a study of shared clonotypes between healthy human individuals. TCRdb's copy holds only in-frame clones and misses some; the assay was immunoSEQ multiplex PCR. The sample records hundreds of thousands of clones, about 96% being singletons. Source material: naive CD8+ T cells sorted from blood. The receptors here all came from a woman younger than 45 in good health. Each CDR3 is given with its conserved first and last residue. D genes are given only for firm matches.

TRBV5-1	TRBJ2-7	.	TGCGCCAGCAGCTTGGAAGATTTAAACTACGAGCAGTACTTC	CASSLEDLNYEQYF
TRBV19	TRBJ2-7	TRBD2	TGTGCCAGTAGGGATAAGCGGGACGGGTCCTACGAGCAGTACTTC	CASRDKRDGSYEQYF
TRBV9	TRBJ2-2	TRBD1	TGTGCCAGCAGCGTAGACAGGGGGTCGTTGGTATCCGGGGAGCTGTTTTTT	CASSVDRGSLVSGELFF
TRBV6-5	TRBJ2-7	.	TGTGCCAGCACCGCCGGACAGCCCTACGAGCAGTACTTC	CASTAGQPYEQYF
TRBV9	TRBJ2-5	TRBD1	TGTGCCAGCAGCACGGGACAGGGGGGAGCAGAGACCCAGTACTTC	CASSTGQGGAETQYF
TRBV28	TRBJ2-5	TRBD2	TGTGCCAGCAGTTTCCCCCTTGTAAGGGTAGCGGGAGTTTTGGAGACCCAGTACTTC	CASSFPLVRVAGVLETQYF
TRBV13	TRBJ2-7	.	TGTGCCAGCAGCTTACAGGGGCCGAACCACGAGCAGTACTTC	CASSLQGPNHEQYF
TRBV5-6	TRBJ1-2	.	TGTGCCAGTACTGGCGGGGGCACTAACTATGGCTACACCTTC	CASTGGGTNYGYTF
TRBV11-2	TRBJ2-2	.	TGTGCCAGCAGCTCCTCTAGGGTGGGGATAGCGGACACCGGGGAGCTGTTTTTT	CASSSSRVGIADTGELFF
TRBV13	TRBJ1-1	.	TGTGCCAGCAGCCCCGGACCGGTGAACACTGAAGCTTTCTTT	CASSPGPVNTEAFF
TRBV28	TRBJ1-2	.	TGTGCCAGCAGTTTTATCCAGACGCGGGCTTATGGCTACACCTTC	CASSFIQTRAYGYTF
TRBV27	TRBJ2-7	.	TGTGCCAGCAGTTTATTACAGGGTGGTGAATTCGAGCAGTACTTC	CASSLLQGGEFEQYF
TRBV5-1	TRBJ1-5	.	TGCGCCAGCAGCACGGGAGAAAGCAATCAGCCCCAGCATTTT	CASSTGESNQPQHF
TRBV4-1	TRBJ2-7	TRBD1	TGCGCCAGCAGCCAAGGGACAGGCGAAACCTACGAGCAGTACTTC	CASSQGTGETYEQYF
TRBV2	TRBJ2-7	TRBD2	TGTGCCAGCAGGCGACTAGCGGGAGAGTACGAGCAGTACTTC	CASRRLAGEYEQYF